This T cell receptor (beta chain) emerged from a study of cytomegalovirus exposure and HLA in healthy donors listed by TCRdb under 2017. Background for the entire study: In an earlier analysis of some 610 of the donors, roughly 300 Gb of sequence data and 120 million or so unique TCR beta sequences from about 179 million T cells were reported. All discovery cohort repertoires had been generated on a single sequencing platform. On average, roughly 250,000 unique TCR beta nucleotide sequences were sequenced per donor among fewer than 500 genotyped donors of the cohort, with about 19% of those sequences being non-productive. High-throughput TCR immunosequencing, statistical association of individual TCRs with disease status, and machine learning were combined to predict cytomegalovirus infection status. Rather than using new phenotypic data, the later analysis identified candidate immune exposures from TCR beta sequences and from how often those sequences occurred across donors. Donor age, sex, ethnicity and CMV serostatus were compiled alongside the repertoire data. Roughly five DR-DQ haplotypes were treated as single units for association and clustering because of strong linkage in the cohort. Of the 350 to 450 genotyped donors, less than 90% were placed in the genetic ancestry cluster associated with self-reported Caucasian donors. Typing coverage differed by locus: A, B, C, DRB1 and DQB1 were typed in about 620-630 donors, DQA1 in 500 to 550, DPA1 in 606, and DPB1 in approximately 450. In a later genetic analysis, genome-wide SNP genotypes for about three fifths of the 666 donors were used, and that subset was treated as a discovery cohort. In addition to the first cohort of 666 subjects, a separate validation cohort of approximately 130 different subjects was used. The study profiled the T cell repertoires of around 700 subjects by immunosequencing and related them to cytomegalovirus serostatus. HLA typing covered class I and class II loci at four-digit resolution. The study aimed to test whether signatures of past pathogen exposure could be identified by cataloging public T cell receptors. To study patterns of TCR occurrence, a later analysis re-analyzed previously published TCR beta repertoires from under 750 donors and added high-resolution HLA genotyping. An early release covering 550 to 700 HLA-typed donors comprised 300 to 350 gigabases of sequencing data and around 86 million unique TCR sequences. An earlier analysis of several hundred of the donors applied high-throughput TCR beta sequencing to assess whether each TCR beta V gene segment acted as functional or pseudogenic.

Comment on this clone: Its antigen specificity is not known. Qualities for individual bases were not recorded, and no much larger clone is one base off.

Library preparation used the immunoSEQ multiplex PCR assay. A mixture of 60 forward primers for TCR Vbeta segments and 13 reverse primers for TCR Jbeta segments was used in the multiplex PCR. Amplification of the CDR3 region of rearranged TCR beta genes was performed with a multiplex PCR assay on genomic DNA. Amplified TCR beta libraries were sequenced as 87-base-pair reads on the Illumina HiSeq System. From the authors' description of their analysis: A later analysis counted about 76 million unique TCR beta chains across the 550 to 700 repertoires, and 9.5 million to 11 million of these chains were shared by at least two donors. A nearest-neighbor algorithm error-corrected the raw reads and collapsed the reads into unique sequences, merging closely related sequences to remove PCR and sequencing errors. Alignment of CDR3 sequences to IMGT reference sequences was used to assign V, D and J gene segments. For a sequence to be retained, a match of at least six nucleotides was required to both a V gene segment and a J gene segment. A rearrangement counted as productive if the CDR3 had no stop codons and remained in frame with V and J, and every other rearrangement counted as non-productive. Following IMGT convention, CDR3 was defined as the stretch from the second conserved V-encoded cysteine up to the conserved J-encoded phenylalanine. Sequences without an unambiguous match to a single V gene segment were excluded from the earlier analysis of over 500 of the donors. In an earlier analysis of about 590 of the donors, a V segment was called functional when productive rearrangements were above 56.7%, and segregating when the standard deviation between donors exceeded 5%. A statistical classification framework was built to diagnose cytomegalovirus status from the catalog of TCR beta chain sequences. In a later analysis, V and J genes were assigned by comparing TCR nucleotide sequences against IMGT/GENE-DB human TR gene sequences. A later analysis assigned CDR3 sequences and most-parsimonious VDJ recombination scenarios with the TCRdist pipeline. In a later analysis, each TCR beta chain was defined by its CDR3 amino acid sequence together with its V-gene family, and reads without a unique V-gene family were excluded. To address suspected cross-contamination and a sequencing artifact, a later analysis removed 592 highly shared, low-generation-probability nucleotide sequences. In a later analysis, a clonal expansion index for each public chain was calculated from normalized within-repertoire ranks of inferred template counts. A later analysis computed generation probabilities with a VDJ recombination model fitted to out-of-frame rearrangements, and checked the results against IGoR. In a later analysis, TCR-TCR, TCR-HLA and TCR-CMV co-occurrence was scored with hypergeometric tests, and a repertoire-size bias correction was applied to TCR pairs. In a later analysis, false discovery rates were estimated by permuting HLA or CMV assignments 20 times. In a later analysis, co-occurring TCRs were grouped using DBSCAN, with TCRdist sequence similarity added in when clustering inside HLA-allele-positive subsets. For co-occurrence clustering, repertoires with fewer than 30,000 or more than 120,000 public chains were excluded, along with 4 to 6 repertoires with anomalous nucleotide sharing. Imported from immuneACCESS, the table was reduced by TCRdb to in-frame sequences with V and J called. These copies leave out some clones; in studies compared against another copy, an unresolved V gene accounts for under half, and the cause of the remainder is not known. That table supplies the V and J calls and clone size; D and trimming were determined from the DNA. Within this sample are around 180,000 clones, with roughly 86% of them counted one time only. The ten largest clones represent roughly 1.9% of the sample.

The cohort consisted of some 730 healthy bone marrow donors. All cohort members were sampled while nominally healthy, although unrecorded immune exposures were likely present. The donor was CMV seronegative and was included in the group of several hundred seronegative cohort members. A peripheral blood sample was provided by each donor, and peripheral blood mononuclear cells were used for TCR beta sequencing. The Qiagen DNeasy Blood Extraction Kit was used to extract genomic DNA from the blood cell samples. What the authors observed across the whole study: A later analysis found that TCR association rates varied across HLA loci, with DRB1 alleles showing the most associated TCRs and HLA-C alleles the fewest. Assigning TCR associations to individual alleles was difficult when HLA alleles, especially DR and DQ, strongly co-occurred. Because counts were too low, seventeen rarely observed V segments, including chromosome 9 orphons, were excluded from the earlier analysis of roughly 580 of the donors. Correlated functional status among segregating V segments might reflect linkage disequilibrium, but an unknown experimental factor could not be ruled out. The authors suggested that the approach could potentially be extended to other disease states and immunological phenotypes. Roughly uniform sequencing depth across donors was assumed in presence/absence analyses, although this assumption may not hold. In a later analysis, most CMV-associated TCR beta chains were found to appear HLA-restricted, with HLA associations seemingly driven largely by CMV exposure. Only TCR beta chains were sequenced in this cohort, and the absence of alpha or paired-chain data limited detectable features. A later genetic analysis reported fewer N-insertions in productive TCRs among donors in an Asian-associated ancestry cluster than the roughly 650-donor mean. Immune exposure information for the cohort was limited to CMV serostatus. A further reported finding was that TCR beta sequences accurately predicted the HLA-A and HLA-B alleles for most subjects in the first cohort. Most TCR sequences were observed very rarely across donors, whereas some public TCRs were present in many individuals. A later analysis found that HLA-associated TCR beta chains were more clonally expanded and had lower generation probabilities than equally common non-associated chains. In both the original and validation cohorts, the classifier was reported to diagnose cytomegalovirus status with high specificity and sensitivity. Specific HLA alleles were associated with 16,951 TCR beta sequences at a false discovery rate of 0.05 in a later analysis. In vitro tests confirmed that a few of the cytomegalovirus-associated TCR beta chains recognize cytomegalovirus antigens. In a later analysis, several top co-occurrence clusters were reported to appear linked to parvovirus B19, influenza, CMV and Epstein-Barr virus. A cluster of highly shared sequence variants was judged likely to represent a technical artifact of the sequencing pipeline. Broadly in line with IMGT annotations, most TCR beta V segments showed up in productive rearrangements about 87% or about 30% of the time in an earlier analysis of approximately 640 of the donors. Because HLA typing was missing for some donors at each locus, association tests included only the typed subset. A later genetic analysis associated a missense DCLRE1C variant with V-gene and J-gene trimming of TCR beta chains, and an independent cohort replicated the association. In the study, about 150 TCR beta chains were listed as associated with cytomegalovirus.

The sequence came from a woman aged 18-29 years in good health and CMV-seronegative. Specimen: PBMCs.

CDR3 region: CASSLGQGPKNIQYF. The sequenced DNA: TGTGCCAGCAGTTTAGGACAGGGTCCTAAAAACATTCAGTACTTC. The chain links TRBV27 with TRBJ2-4; 8 of the junction bases match TRBD1. From cysteine to phenylalanine, the CDR3 is 15 amino acids long. Here the CDR3 DNA is all that survives: 45 bases in frame from base 1. After removal of 2 bases from V and 4 bases from J, the junction retains 4 bases not matched to a gene. CDR1 and CDR2, looked up from the germline V gene (reference sequence), are MNHEY and SMNVEV.